This T cell receptor (beta chain) was captured by sequencing in a study of T cell responses to AZD1222 COVID-19 vaccine. Whole-study context: Combined were second doses at about 4 or about 12 weeks.

Note on this clone: Its antigen remains unknown.

Assay: immunoSEQ multiplex PCR; the TCRdb copy retains only in-frame clones and omits some. Here the sample spans some 130,000 clones, 80% to 90% being singletons. General study findings and limits: It should be noted that donors were predominantly white British and more often female, and clonal diversity was possibly underestimated.

The material was peripheral blood, obtained on day 0 of AZD1222 vaccination. This receptor was taken from an adult in good health.

The CDR3 spells CASSYTGITEAFF. The CDR3 coding sequence is TGTGCCAGCAGTTATACAGGGATAACTGAAGCTTTCTTT. V and J are TRBV27 and TRBJ1-1; TRBD1 might be the D (6 bases). The length of the CDR3 is 13 residues. V gave up 4 bases and J gave up 5 bases, with 11 bases separating them. Germline V CDR1 and CDR2: MNHEY, SMNVEV (reference sequence).